The clone carrying this T cell receptor beta chain has a count of ten or more. This sample is drawn from a study of T cells of healthy individuals. MiXCR, applied by TCRdb to the 5' RACE reads, yields one record per CDR3 protein. The profile covers around 53,000 distinct CDR3 sequences, with over 12% appearing a single time and around 15% taken by the ten largest. The CDR3 contains 15 residues. Trimming took 4 bases from V and 5 from J, leaving 17 bases between them. Germline V lookup: CDR1 SGHTA, CDR2 FQGNSA. The chain employs TRBV7-2 and TRBJ2-5; the D call may be TRBD1 or TRBD2 (6 bases each). The clonotype was recovered from a human donor in good health. The CDR3 loop is CASSWGRGDVETQYF. The CDR3 DNA reads as TGTGCCAGCAGCTGGGGTAGGGGGGACGTCGAGACCCAGTACTTC.